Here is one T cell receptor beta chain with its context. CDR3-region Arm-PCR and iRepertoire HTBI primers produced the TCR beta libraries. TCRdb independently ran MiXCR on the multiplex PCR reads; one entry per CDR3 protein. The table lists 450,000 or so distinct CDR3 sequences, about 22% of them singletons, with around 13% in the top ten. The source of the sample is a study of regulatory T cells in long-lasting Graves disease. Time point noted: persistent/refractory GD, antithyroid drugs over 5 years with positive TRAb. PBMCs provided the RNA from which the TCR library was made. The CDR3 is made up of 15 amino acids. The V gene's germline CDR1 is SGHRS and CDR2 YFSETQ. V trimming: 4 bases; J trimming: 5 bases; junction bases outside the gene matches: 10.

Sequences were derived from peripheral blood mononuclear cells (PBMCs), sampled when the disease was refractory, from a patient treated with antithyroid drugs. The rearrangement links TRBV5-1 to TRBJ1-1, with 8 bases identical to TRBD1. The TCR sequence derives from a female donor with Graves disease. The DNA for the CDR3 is TGCGCCAGCAGCCAACCAGGGGGCCAGGAGACTGAAGCTTTCTTT. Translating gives CASSQPGGQETEAFF.